This T cell receptor beta chain was sequenced in a study of blood T cell repertoires in COVID-19. The length of the CDR3 is 15 residues. CDR1 is LNHDA and CDR2 is SQIVND in the germline V gene (reference sequence). Trimming shortened V by 5 bases and J by 7 bases, and 15 bases separated the two germline ends. Authors' methods: Nucleated cell counts were estimated from reference gene primer amplification. Only in-frame clones appear in the TCRdb table, and some are missing; sequencing was by immunoSEQ multiplex PCR. Clone size and V and J calls were adopted from that table, with D and trimming inferred from the DNA. The sample comprises 140,000 or so clones, roughly 89% of which are singletons, and more than 6.5% rests with the top ten.

The source is a woman aged 45-65 years with active or convalescent COVID-19. The sample was peripheral blood. The V call is TRBV19, the J call TRBJ1-6; perhaps TRBD1 as D (6 bases). The CDR3 reads CASSVLQGLNSPLHF. The DNA of the CDR3 is TGTGCCAGTAGTGTGTTACAGGGATTAAATTCACCCCTCCACTTT.